These 26 T cell receptor beta chains were sequenced from one sample in a study of blood T cell repertoires in COVID-19 (TCRdb year 2020). The library was produced with the immunoSEQ multiplex PCR assay. TCRdb mirrors the immuneACCESS table, restricted to in-frame sequences. Some clones are absent from its copies; in checked studies, under half trace to an unresolved V gene, and the reason for the others is unknown. A total of some 250,000 clones appear in this sample, 70% to 90% of them only once. Over 0.55% of the sample is held by the ten biggest clonotypes. The source material was peripheral blood. Receptor source: a human donor in a cohort sampled during active COVID-19.

The gene calls are TRBV7-9 and TRBJ1-2; 7 positions agree with TRBD1. The V gene end was trimmed by 5 bases and the J gene end by 14 bases; junction bases not matched to a gene: 11. Germline lookup yields CDR1 SEHNR and CDR2 FQNEAQ (reference sequence). The CDR3 is 12 residues long. The CDR3 reads CASSDHGDSITF. The CDR3 DNA reads TGTGCCAGCAGCGACCACGGGGACAGCATTACCTTC.

The V call is TRBV6-5, the J call TRBJ1-5, with 8 bases lining up with TRBD1. The CDR3 runs to 15 residues. Per the germline V gene, CDR1 is MNHEY and CDR2 is SVGAGI. Trimming cost V 10 bases and J 4 bases; bases outside gene matches: 12. CDR3 in amino acids: CATYFRTGRNQPQHF. The CDR3 DNA reads as TGTGCCACCTATTTTCGGACAGGGAGAAATCAGCCCCAGCATTTT.

The CDR3 reads CAWGGRNSGVYEQYF. The CDR3 DNA is TGTGCCTGGGGCGGACGGAACTCAGGGGTATACGAGCAGTACTTC. V and J are TRBV30 and TRBJ2-7, with TRBD1 as a possible D gene (6 bases). The germline V and J ends were trimmed by 5 bases and 4 bases, with 21 bases remaining between them. There are 15 residues in the CDR3. Germline V gene lookup returns CDR1 GTSNPN and CDR2 SVGIG (reference sequence).

This rearrangement joins TRBV15 to TRBJ2-7, with a possible D match to TRBD1 (6 bases). The V end lost 4 bases, the J end lost 0 bases, and 13 bases lay between the germline ends. CDR3 length: 15 amino acids. Germline CDR1 LNHNV, CDR2 YYDKDF (reference sequence). The CDR3 nucleotides read TGTGCCACCAGCATCCGGGACATGAGCTCCTACGAGCAGTACTTC. It codes for CATSIRDMSSYEQYF.

The chain is built from TRBV27 and TRBJ1-6; 7 bases fit TRBD1. Germline lookup yields CDR1 MNHEY and CDR2 SMNVEV (reference sequence). This CDR3 comprises 16 residues. The V segment lost 2 bases and the J segment 8 bases; nucleotides outside the gene matches: 9. CDR3 DNA sequence: TGTGCCAGCAGTTTAATAGGGCAGGGGGGAGATTCACCCCTCCACTTT. As protein: CASSLIGQGGDSPLHF.

This clone was detected many times. The chain recombines TRBV4-1 with TRBJ2-7; 9 bases align to TRBD2. Trimming at V came to 3 bases and at J to 5 bases, leaving 8 bases not matched to a gene. Germline lookup yields CDR1 MGHRA and CDR2 YSYEKL. The CDR3 is 15 residues long. CDR3 nucleotide sequence: TGCGCCAGCAGCCACCGTAGCGGGAGCCGGGACGAGCAGTACTTC. It translates to CASSHRSGSRDEQYF.

This sequence joins TRBV30 and TRBJ2-2; the match to TRBD1 covers 12 bases. Germline CDR1 is GTSNPN and CDR2 is SVGIG (reference sequence). CDR3 length: 15 amino acids. The ends lost 3 bases at V and 3 bases at J; junction bases unmatched: 2. CDR3 nucleotides: TGTGCCTGGAGCGGGGACAGGGGGCACACCGGGGAGCTGTTTTTT. This gives the protein CAWSGDRGHTGELFF.

The CDR3 loop reads CASSVGTAEQYF. CDR3 nucleotide sequence: TGTGCCAGCAGCGTTGGGACAGCCGAGCAGTACTTC. The chain has TRBV5-4 and TRBJ2-7, with 7 positions matching TRBD1. The ends lost 4 bases at V and 6 bases at J; junction bases unmatched: 4. The CDR3 runs 12 residues. The germline V gene encodes CDR1 SGHNT and CDR2 YYREEE (reference sequence).

The chain combines TRBV19 with TRBJ1-1, with D uncertain. The V gene's germline CDR1 is LNHDA and CDR2 SQIVND (reference sequence). The CDR3 extends over 13 amino acids. V lost 6 bases and J 1 base, leaving 9 bases between the germline ends. CDR3 coding DNA: TGTGCCAGTAGCCCCTGGGCGAACACTGAAGCTTTCTTT. It specifies CASSPWANTEAFF.

The chain employs TRBV11-2 and TRBJ1-4, with 9 positions matching TRBD1. The CDR3 totals 15 residues. Germline CDR1 and CDR2: SGHAT and FQNNGV. The V segment lost 4 bases and the J segment 1 base; nucleotides outside the gene matches: 1. CDR3 protein: CASSSDRGTNEKLFF. The CDR3 nucleotides read TGTGCCAGCAGCTCGGACAGGGGAACTAATGAAAAACTGTTTTTT.

A few counts support this clone. The chain combines TRBV2 with TRBJ2-7, with TRBD2 matching over 7 bases. Germline V lookup: CDR1 SNHLY, CDR2 FYNNEI. Trimming removed 6 bases from V and 3 bases from J; junction bases left unmatched: 11. There are 15 residues in the CDR3. CDR3 in amino acids: CASSPRSGTDYEQYF. CDR3 bases: TGTGCCAGCAGCCCGAGAAGCGGGACCGACTACGAGCAGTACTTC.

The V gene is TRBV14, the J gene TRBJ2-3; possible D gene TRBD1, 6 bases. The CDR3 runs to 18 residues. V lost 0 bases and J 1 base, leaving 17 bases between the germline ends. Germline-derived CDR1 and CDR2 are SGHDN and FVKESK. CDR3 region: CASSQDRDTALGTDTQYF. The CDR3 bases are TGTGCCAGCAGCCAAGATCGGGACACAGCGCTCGGCACAGATACGCAGTATTTT.

CDR3 DNA: TGTGCCAGTAGTCGGGACAGCGACCCCTACGAGCAGTACTTC. Its translation is CASSRDSDPYEQYF. The chain combines TRBV19 with TRBJ2-7; 7 bases fit TRBD1. This CDR3 region has 14 residues. Germline V gene sequence: CDR1 LNHDA, CDR2 SQIVND (reference sequence). The V and J ends lost 5 bases and 2 bases, in that order; junction bases with no gene match: 6.

This clone has just a few counts. The chain carries TRBV5-1 and TRBJ1-2; D remains ambiguous. From germline, CDR1 is SGHRS and CDR2 YFSETQ. The CDR3 has 15 amino acids. Trimming shortened V by 5 bases and J by 8 bases, and 22 bases separated the two germline ends. Here the CDR3 DNA reads TGCGCCAGCAGACCTCCCTCCAATCTGACAAACGGCTACACCTTC. The encoded protein is CASRPPSNLTNGYTF.

Concerning this clone: The sample holds other DNA sequences that translate to the same CDR3. V gene TRBV19 combines with J gene TRBJ1-2, with 7 bases identical to TRBD1. The CDR3 has 13 residues. CDR1 LNHDA and CDR2 SQIVND come from the germline V gene (reference sequence). Trimming took 1 base from V and 4 from J; bases not matched to a gene: 0. The CDR3 sequence is CASSIGQGYGYTF. CDR3 DNA: TGTGCCAGTAGTATAGGACAGGGCTATGGCTACACCTTC.

This chain joins TRBV5-8 and TRBJ1-1; TRBD1 is a possible D gene (6 bases). Germline V CDR1 and CDR2: SGHTS, YDEGEE. CDR3 length equals 13 residues. The V end lost 2 bases, the J end lost 6 bases, and 11 bases lay between the germline ends. CDR3 bases: TGTGCCAGCAGCTTTAGGGGGAATTCTGAAGCTTTCTTT. As protein: CASSFRGNSEAFF.

This chain joins TRBV5-1 and TRBJ1-2, with 7 nucleotides matching TRBD1. The CDR3 spans 14 residues. Germline V gives CDR1 SGHRS, CDR2 YFSETQ. Germline trimming cut 4 bases from V and 6 bases from J; bases unmatched to any gene: 9. The DNA for the CDR3 is TGCGCCAGCAGCACCGACAGGGTATATCATGGCTACACCTTC. Translating it yields CASSTDRVYHGYTF. The whole variable domain, filled in from reference TRBV5-1 and TRBJ1-2, reads KAGVTQTPRYLIKTRGQQVTLSCSPISGHRSVSWYQQTPGQGLQFLFEYFSETQRNKGNFPGRFSGRQFSNSRSEMNVSTLELGDSALYLCASSTDRVYHGYTFGSGTRLTVV.

This clone was counted a single time. This chain links TRBV7-9 with TRBJ2-7; D possibly corresponds to TRBD2 (6 bases). This CDR3 contains 14 residues. The germline V gene encodes CDR1 SEHNR and CDR2 FQNEAQ (reference sequence). V gave up 5 bases and J gave up 3 bases, with 14 bases separating them. CDR3 nucleotide sequence: TGTGCCAGCAGCCCACCGGGGGACTTCTACGAGCAGTACTTC. It encodes CASSPPGDFYEQYF.

The V gene is TRBV2, the J gene TRBJ1-1; 9 bases are a match to TRBD1. Germline lookup yields CDR1 SNHLY and CDR2 FYNNEI. Trimming cost V 5 bases and J 3 bases; bases outside gene matches: 19. The CDR3 is 19 amino acids. In DNA form, the CDR3 reads TGTGCCAGCAGTACCTCCGGGACAGGGCCAGGTGCTGGGTACACTGAAGCTTTCTTT. Translating it yields CASSTSGTGPGAGYTEAFF.

The rearrangement joins TRBV6-2 or TRBV6-3 to TRBJ2-7; 11 bases line up with TRBD1. The V and J ends lost 4 bases and 7 bases, in that order; junction bases with no gene match: 3. Germline CDR1 and CDR2: MNHEY and SVGEGT. The CDR3 spans 13 residues. CDR3: CASSWTGGGEQYF. The CDR3 coding sequence is TGTGCCAGCAGTTGGACAGGGGGCGGGGAGCAGTACTTC.

The J gene is TRBJ1-4, the V gene TRBV28, with D possibly matching TRBD1 (5 bases). The CDR3 contains 13 residues. Germline V lookup: CDR1 MDHEN, CDR2 SYDVKM. For the CDR3, the DNA is TGTGTTACCAGGGAAGTAACTAATGAAAAACTGTTTTTT. Protein sequence: CVTREVTNEKLFF.

This chain connects TRBV4-3 to TRBJ2-2; TRBD1 agrees at 7 bases. This CDR3 region has 16 residues. J was trimmed by 5 bases and V by 4 bases; bases with no gene match: 10. The germline V gene encodes CDR1 LGHNA and CDR2 YSLEER. The CDR3 sequence is CASSPRYDRATGELFF. CDR3 nucleotides: TGCGCCAGCAGCCCGCGCTATGACAGGGCTACCGGGGAGCTGTTTTTT.

The chain couples TRBV11-1 to TRBJ2-3; D not certain. Germline V gene data show CDR1 as SGHAT and CDR2 as FQDESV (reference sequence). The length of the CDR3 is 12 residues. V lost 6 bases and J lost 4, with 8 bases in between. The CDR3 coding sequence is TGTGCCAGCAGTCCTCGGTCAGATACGCAGTATTTT. Translation gives CASSPRSDTQYF.

This clone was detected once. The sample contains more than one DNA sequence encoding this CDR3. The chain joins TRBV7-2 to TRBJ2-5; TRBD1 is a possible D gene (6 bases). V gave up 5 bases and J gave up 2 bases, with 27 bases separating them. The CDR3 contains 19 residues. Germline V gives CDR1 SGHTA, CDR2 FQGNSA. In DNA, the CDR3 is TGTGCCAGCAGCCTAGGCCCCTTCGCCATGAGGGGGAATCAAGAGACCCAGTACTTC. Translated: CASSLGPFAMRGNQETQYF.

The chain recombines TRBV7-2 with TRBJ2-7; 12 nucleotides agree with TRBD2. Germline CDR1 and CDR2: SGHTA and FQGNSA. The CDR3 length is 17 residues. V was pared by 0 bases and J by 0 bases, with 3 bases of the junction left unmatched. CDR3 protein: CASSLALAGGSSYEQYF. The DNA for the CDR3 is TGTGCCAGCAGCTTAGCGCTAGCGGGGGGGAGCTCCTACGAGCAGTACTTC.

This clone showed up just once. The rearrangement uses TRBV6-6 and TRBJ1-5, with no clear D. CDR3 length: 15 amino acids. V was pared by 2 bases and J by 0 bases, with 8 bases between. Germline CDR1 and CDR2: MNHNY and SVGAGI (reference sequence). The CDR3 protein is CASSYVSISNQPQHF. The CDR3 DNA sequence: TGTGCCAGCAGTTACGTGTCTATTAGCAATCAGCCCCAGCATTTT.